This TCR beta chain was observed in a study of Graves' ophthalmopathy and Graves' hyperthyroidism. Per germline, CDR1 SGHVT and CDR2 SQSDAQ. There are 14 residues in the CDR3. V was shortened by 5 bases and J by 4 bases, with 9 bases between the two germline ends. Amplified TCR beta CDR3 regions were obtained using RNA transcripts as template. Second-round multiplex PCR came after first-round RT-PCR with HTBI primers. TCRdb analysed the multiplex PCR reads with MiXCR anew, one entry per CDR3 protein. The sample includes about 740,000 distinct CDR3 sequences, 40% of them seen just once. Sequenced material: peripheral blood. The V and J genes are TRBV7-4 and TRBJ2-6, with D possibly TRBD1 on 6 matching bases. The origin of this receptor is an adult man with Graves' ophthalmopathy. The chain's CDR3 is CASSRGQGANVLTF. The CDR3 DNA is TGTGCCAGCAGCCGAGGACAGGGGGCCAACGTCCTGACTTTC.